This T cell receptor (beta chain) was obtained from a study of Graves' ophthalmopathy and Graves' hyperthyroidism. General study points: From stable hyperthyroidism, ophthalmopathy was separated by a 13-signature model with around 90% sensitivity and 75% to 82% specificity. In blood appeared most of the expanded thyroid clonotypes whose frequency exceeded 0.001.

With a duration under 3 months, ophthalmopathy in the donors showed moderate-to-severe activity, CAS ≥3 and NOSPECS ≥4. The evidence that diagnosis relied on was clinical symptoms, serum thyroxine, TRAb, thyroid ultrasound and orbital computed tomography. This clonotype was counted ten times or more. What it binds is unknown. Germline lookup yields CDR1 DFQATT and CDR2 SNEGSKA (reference sequence). The J segment lost 2 bases and the V segment lost 6 bases, leaving 13 bases of the junction unmatched. The CDR3 covers 16 residues. Amplifying from RNA transcripts, the study obtained TCR beta CDR3 regions. An opening RT-PCR round employed HTBI primers and preceded a second-round multiplex PCR. Via MiXCR, TCRdb re-called the multiplex PCR reads, giving one row per CDR3 protein. The sample consists of 340,000 or so distinct CDR3 sequences, about a sixth of them appearing once.

Sample: peripheral blood. V gene TRBV20-1 combines with J gene TRBJ1-5, with 7 bases lining up with TRBD1. The source of this sequence is an adult man with Graves' ophthalmopathy. The chain's CDR3 is CSAGKGAEIGNQPQHF. DNA of the CDR3: TGCAGTGCAGGAAAGGGGGCTGAAATAGGCAATCAGCCCCAGCATTTT.